This TCR beta chain was identified during a study of shared clonotypes between healthy human individuals. How the authors handled the data: Junction-only sequences produced by ImmunoSEQ had no quality scores, so filtering differed. The method was immunoSEQ multiplex PCR; TCRdb's version includes in-frame clones alone and lacks a portion of them. V and J calls and clone size are as listed in that table; D and trimming were resolved from the DNA. Among a few hundred thousand clones listed, roughly 78% were seen once. The germline gives CDR1 GTSNPN, CDR2 SVGIG (reference sequence). The CDR3 extends over 13 amino acids. The V gene lost 0 bases and the J gene lost 8 bases, with 11 bases spanning the gap. Study observations and caveats: In this cohort, only blood was sampled, and tissue repertoires likely differ. The genetic and exposure-history diversity represented was limited by few donors.

Concerning this clone: Its cognate antigen is unknown.

This rearrangement joins TRBV30 to TRBJ2-4; D is possibly TRBD2 (6 bases). The receptor's source is a woman aged 40 to 50 in good health. Some clones in this sample may be carry-over from other donors' samples. The sequencing sample was made of PBMCs. The CDR3 loop reads CAWSVTGGDIQYF. The DNA for the CDR3 is TGTGCCTGGAGTGTGACCGGCGGGGACATTCAGTACTTC.